This T cell receptor beta chain came from a study of vaccination effects on CD4 cells after COVID-19. Clones were read by immunoSEQ multiplex PCR, and TCRdb kept only the in-frame ones, dropping some. The sample includes 25,000 to 35,000 clones, roughly 80% of them seen just once. Prior to sequencing, the ViraFEST assay stimulated PBMC with viral peptide pools, which expanded the antigen-specific CD4+ T cells. Cultured cells yielded isolated CD4+ T cells after more than nine days. Either the BNT162b2 or mRNA-1273 vaccine was given to participants in two doses. This clone was found once. Antigen unknown. Broader study findings: Early post-infection timepoints were missing from the study, which also had few convalescent patients.

The TCR originated in a human donor who received a COVID-19 vaccine. Some clones in this sample may be carry-over from other donors' samples. The sample consisted of CD4+ T cells from PBMCs cultured with HCoV-NL63 spike peptides, taken after COVID-19 vaccination.

This chain's CDR3 is CASSFLDRGLYGYTF. DNA of the CDR3: TGTGCCAGCAGCTTCTTGGACAGGGGGCTTTATGGCTACACCTTC. This sequence joins TRBV5-8 and TRBJ1-2, with 11 bases lining up with TRBD1. The CDR3 extends over 15 amino acids. J lost 5 bases, V lost 2 bases, and 5 bases had no gene match. CDR1 and CDR2 (germline): SGHTS, YDEGEE.